This is a list of T cell receptor beta chains from one sample in a study. One entry per CDR3 protein, called by TCRdb with MiXCR from the 5' RACE reads. Among over 45,000 distinct CDR3 sequences, roughly 28% were seen once, and the ten largest hold under 2.5%. Sequencing was performed on tumor-infiltrating Tregs sorted from the breast tumor. The receptor set was obtained from a female donor with breast cancer. The CDR3 runs from the conserved cysteine through the conserved F or W.

len: 13; v_gene: TRBV4-1; j_gene: TRBJ2-5; CDR3aa: CASSQGPAETQYF
len: 14; v_gene: TRBV7-9; j_gene: TRBJ2-5; CDR3aa: CASSSLWGAETQYF
len: 13; v_gene: TRBV6-6; j_gene: TRBJ2-7; CDR3aa: CASGLGSSYEQYF
len: 13; v_gene: TRBV9; j_gene: TRBJ2-1; CDR3aa: CASSVQANNEQFF
len: 14; v_gene: TRBV10-3; j_gene: TRBJ2-1; CDR3aa: CAGSGGQGAFEQFF
len: 12; v_gene: TRBV2; j_gene: TRBJ2-7; CDR3aa: CASKLEGRQQYF
len: 12; v_gene: TRBV7-2; j_gene: TRBJ2-1; CDR3aa: CASSLSGNEQFF
len: 14; v_gene: TRBV20-1; j_gene: TRBJ1-2; CDR3aa: CSARDSRTSYGYTF
len: 16; v_gene: TRBV9; j_gene: TRBJ2-3; CDR3aa: CASSRGLAGGADTQYF
len: 16; v_gene: TRBV6-1; j_gene: TRBJ2-7; CDR3aa: CASSVTSGGASYEQYF
len: 12; v_gene: TRBV20-1; j_gene: TRBJ2-5; CDR3aa: CSARNLRETQYF
len: 16; v_gene: TRBV6-1; j_gene: TRBJ2-3; CDR3aa: CASRRGTSGTIDTQYF
len: 12; v_gene: TRBV6-2/TRBV6-3; j_gene: TRBJ2-1; CDR3aa: CASRRTSGEEFF
len: 14; v_gene: TRBV12-3/TRBV12-4; j_gene: TRBJ1-1; CDR3aa: CASRLTSLNTEAFF
len: 14; v_gene: TRBV25-1; j_gene: TRBJ1-5; CDR3aa: CASSPGQGILAQHF
len: 16; v_gene: TRBV9; j_gene: TRBJ2-5; CDR3aa: CASSVERQGIQETQYF
len: 14; v_gene: TRBV5-6; j_gene: TRBJ1-1; CDR3aa: CASSSGTGDTEAFF
len: 16; v_gene: TRBV7-3; j_gene: TRBJ2-1; CDR3aa: CASSLGVGVTYNEQFF
len: 12; v_gene: TRBV6-5; j_gene: TRBJ1-1; CDR3aa: CAGTSLDTEAFF
len: 14; v_gene: TRBV28; j_gene: TRBJ1-2; CDR3aa: CASRRTGPTGGYTF
len: 16; v_gene: TRBV10-3; j_gene: TRBJ1-5; CDR3aa: CAISDQGQGAGQPQHF
len: 13; v_gene: TRBV6-5; j_gene: TRBJ2-1; CDR3aa: CASSYSGLAEQFF
len: 14; v_gene: TRBV5-1; j_gene: TRBJ2-2; CDR3aa: CATRDFANTGELFF
len: 14; v_gene: TRBV4-1; j_gene: TRBJ1-2; CDR3aa: CASSHPVINYGYTF
len: 17; v_gene: TRBV25-1; j_gene: TRBJ2-3; CDR3aa: CASSEKRLAGGTDTQYF
len: 14; v_gene: TRBV5-1; j_gene: TRBJ1-1; CDR3aa: CASSIFTGGSEAFF
len: 14; v_gene: TRBV5-6; j_gene: TRBJ2-3; CDR3aa: CASSWGQKSDTQYF
len: 12; v_gene: TRBV28; j_gene: TRBJ2-3; CDR3aa: CASSSLTDTQYF
len: 14; v_gene: TRBV3-1; j_gene: TRBJ2-2; CDR3aa: CASSQGPSTGELFF
len: 15; v_gene: TRBV5-1; j_gene: TRBJ2-1; CDR3aa: CAGSLGGRANNEQFF
len: 15; v_gene: TRBV3-1; j_gene: TRBJ2-1; CDR3aa: CAGSPGLAGHNKQFF
len: 12; v_gene: TRBV20-1; j_gene: TRBJ2-7; CDR3aa: CGASGDGYEQYF
len: 13; v_gene: TRBV20-1; j_gene: TRBJ2-3; CDR3aa: CSARVPNADTQYF
len: 18; v_gene: TRBV5-1; j_gene: TRBJ2-3; CDR3aa: CASSLGTSGSPGTDTQYF
len: 15; v_gene: TRBV27; j_gene: TRBJ1-2; CDR3aa: CASSLHGRVGHGYTF
len: 14; v_gene: TRBV15; j_gene: TRBJ2-2; CDR3aa: CATSRDRVNGELFF